Listed below are T cell receptor beta chains from one sample, sequenced in a study of technical replicates of blood from four donors. Sequencing was performed with immunoSEQ multiplex PCR; in TCRdb, only in-frame clones are kept and a portion is missing. The sample yields fewer than 90,000 clones, around 94% seen once. Sequencing used T cells isolated from PBMCs. The source is a human donor in good health. Each CDR3 is given with its conserved first and last residue. A D gene is named only where the DNA matches it firmly.

v_gene	j_gene	d_gene	CDR3aa
TRBV4-1	TRBJ2-7	-	CASSQQGSSYEQYF
TRBV11-3	TRBJ2-7	TRBD1	CARQGQVRHEQYF
TRBV27	TRBJ2-6	-	CASSTPGANVLTF
TRBV5-1	TRBJ2-2	-	CASSLDRMNTGELFF
TRBV10-3	TRBJ1-1	-	CAISTRGRGNTEAFF
TRBV2	TRBJ2-7	TRBD1	CASSEVDRDSYEQYF
TRBV4-1	TRBJ2-3	TRBD2	CASSQDPGLVSTDTQYF
TRBV28	TRBJ1-5	TRBD1	CASSRAGGYANQPQHF
TRBV11-3	TRBJ2-2	-	CASSSRNTGELFF
TRBV5-4	TRBJ2-5	-	CASSSTEWYQETQYF
TRBV30	TRBJ2-3	-	CAWNLGGGPDTQYF
TRBV28	TRBJ2-7	TRBD2	CASSSRGGLNEQYF
TRBV27	TRBJ2-7	TRBD1	CASSPTGTGAEQYF
TRBV2	TRBJ1-2	-	CASSESTLFYGYTF
TRBV11-3	TRBJ2-1	TRBD2	CASSLDGTSGGARYNEQFF